Each of the 15 T cell receptor beta chains below was sequenced from the same sample in a study of persistence of HIV-infected CD4 T cells. Their antigen targets remain unknown. Nonspecific anti-CD3/anti-CD28 bead stimulation represents the broad CD4+ T cell repertoire. CD4+ T cells upregulating both CD40 ligand and CD69 were sorted as responding cells. The immunoSEQ assay was version 4, run in survey mode. Profiled with immunoSEQ multiplex PCR; TCRdb holds only in-frame clones, not every one. The table shows 30,000 to 45,000 clones, with roughly 89% occurring only once. The sample was CD4+ T cells sorted from PBMCs after approximately 19-hour stimulation, taken from a patient who received antiretroviral therapy. The source of these receptors is an adult man with HIV who was CMV-seropositive.

The chain combines TRBV11-3 with TRBJ1-1; D may be TRBD1 (6 bases). Trimming cost V 5 bases and J 2 bases, with 12 bases left between them. The CDR3 runs to 14 residues. CDR1 is SGHNT and CDR2 is YENEEA in the germline V gene. The CDR3 DNA reads TGTGCCAGCAGCCATGGACAGTCAAACACTGAAGCTTTCTTT. This codes for CASSHGQSNTEAFF.

This clone has only one observation. This chain joins TRBV30 and TRBJ1-5; no clear D gene. The CDR3 sequence is 12 residues long. V was shortened by 7 bases and J by 10 bases, with 17 bases between the two germline ends. Germline V gene data show CDR1 as GTSNPN and CDR2 as SVGIG (reference sequence). CDR3: CASQSGWSPQHF. CDR3 DNA: TGTGCCTCACAGTCTGGGTGGTCCCCCCAGCATTTT.

J is TRBJ1-2 and V is TRBV14, with 9 bases identical to TRBD1. V was pared by 3 bases and J by 7 bases, with 12 bases of the junction left unmatched. The germline V gene has CDR1 SGHDN and CDR2 FVKESK. The CDR3 totals 16 residues. The CDR3 region has the DNA TGTGCCAGCAGCCATCGCGATACAGGGGGCGCAAGTGGCTACACCTTC. Protein sequence: CASSHRDTGGASGYTF.

This rearrangement joins TRBV19 to TRBJ2-3; the D call may be TRBD1 or TRBD2 (5 bases each). Germline CDR1 reads LNHDA; CDR2 reads SQIVND (reference sequence). Between the trimmed V and J ends, which lost 1 base and 0 bases, there was a span of 11 bases. This CDR3 region has 16 residues. Here the CDR3 DNA reads TGTGCCAGTAGTATAGGAGGGACGGTTAGCACAGATACGCAGTATTTT. Translating it yields CASSIGGTVSTDTQYF. Full variable domain (missing parts from reference TRBV19 and TRBJ2-3): DGGITQSPKYLFRKEGQNVTLSCEQNLNHDAMYWYRQDPGQGLRLIYYSQIVNDFQKGDIAEGYSVSREKKESFPLTVTSAQKNPTAFYLCASSIGGTVSTDTQYFGPGTRLTVL.

The genes are TRBV7-2 and TRBJ1-5; D gene unclear. This CDR3 contains 15 residues. Trimming removed 1 base at V and 5 bases at J, with 12 bases between. Germline V gene data show CDR1 as SGHTA and CDR2 as FQGNSA. CDR3 sequence: CASSLEVGTYQPQHF. As DNA, the CDR3 is TGTGCCAGCAGCTTAGAGGTCGGTACATATCAGCCCCAGCATTTT.

Here the CDR3 DNA reads TGTGCCAGCAGCCAGGGACGCCACTCTGGAAACACCATATATTTT. This sequence encodes CASSQGRHSGNTIYF. The chain combines TRBV5-4 with TRBJ1-3, with D tentatively TRBD1 (5 bases). From germline, CDR1 is SGHNT and CDR2 YYREEE (reference sequence). This CDR3 spans 15 amino acids. V was shortened by 4 bases and J by 0 bases, with 11 bases between the two germline ends.

This clone showed up just once. The V and J genes are TRBV25-1 and TRBJ1-6; D perhaps matches TRBD1 (5 bases). The germline CDR1 and CDR2 sequences are MGHDK and SYGVNS. V lost 1 base to trimming and J lost 9 bases, with 16 bases between them. The CDR3 loop spans 16 amino acids. As DNA, the CDR3 is TGTGCCAGCAGTGAATCGTACCAGGGTGAGGTTTCACCCCTCCACTTT. Its translation is CASSESYQGEVSPLHF.

V and J are TRBV25-1 and TRBJ1-6, with D tentatively TRBD1 (6 bases). Germline-derived CDR1 and CDR2 are MGHDK and SYGVNS. V was cut by 6 bases and J by 16 bases, with 19 bases left in between. The CDR3 has 13 residues. CDR3 DNA: TGTGCCAGCAGCCCGCCGCCGTACAGGGTTCTCCACTTT. Translated, it gives CASSPPPYRVLHF.

The V call is TRBV7-2, the J call TRBJ2-7; D is perhaps TRBD1 (5 bases). There are 13 residues in the CDR3. The germline V gene has CDR1 SGHTA and CDR2 FQGNSA. V shed 0 bases and J shed 3 bases, with 6 bases lying between them. CDR3 sequence (DNA): TGTGCCAGCAGCTTAGCAAGGGGCTACGAGCAGTACTTC. Protein: CASSLARGYEQYF.

This clone has a single count. V usage is TRBV2 and J usage is TRBJ1-6, with 9 bases matching TRBD1. Germline-derived CDR1 and CDR2 are SNHLY and FYNNEI. Trimming cost V 3 bases and J 8 bases; bases outside gene matches: 5. The CDR3 is 15 amino acids. The CDR3 loop reads CASSDQQGAYSPLHF. In DNA form, the CDR3 reads TGTGCCAGCAGTGATCAACAGGGGGCATATTCACCCCTCCACTTT.

CDR3 amino acids: CASSLGGGLNYGYTF. For the CDR3, the DNA is TGTGCCAGCAGCTTGGGTGGGGGGTTAAACTATGGCTACACCTTC. The V call is TRBV5-4, the J call TRBJ1-2, with a weak D call TRBD1 (5 bases). Germline CDR1 reads SGHNT; CDR2 reads YYREEE (reference sequence). The CDR3 runs to 15 residues. Trimming stripped 0 bases from V and 2 bases from J, with 11 bases between.

The chain is built from TRBV2 and TRBJ1-1; D remains ambiguous. This CDR3 has 12 residues. Germline V gene lookup returns CDR1 SNHLY and CDR2 FYNNEI. V lost 6 bases and J lost 5, with 10 bases in between. The CDR3 protein is CASSREGTEAFF. DNA for the CDR3: TGTGCCAGCAGCAGAGAGGGAACTGAAGCTTTCTTT.

The V call is TRBV7-2, the J call TRBJ2-7; unclear D gene. From germline, CDR1 is SGHTA and CDR2 FQGNSA. Between the trimmed V and J ends, which lost 0 bases and 6 bases, there was a span of 9 bases. The CDR3 is 13 amino acids. This CDR3 reads CASSLAPSLEQYF. The CDR3 region has the DNA TGTGCCAGCAGCTTAGCTCCGTCTCTCGAGCAGTACTTC.

The rearrangement uses TRBV7-8 and TRBJ2-3; TRBD2 matches 8 bases. CDR1 SGHVS and CDR2 FQNEAQ come from the germline V gene. The ends lost 5 bases at V and 11 bases at J; junction bases unmatched: 6. The CDR3 loop spans 12 amino acids. The CDR3 sequence is CASSVTSAVQYF. In nucleotides, the CDR3 is TGTGCCAGCAGCGTGACTAGCGCGGTGCAGTATTTT.

This rearrangement joins TRBV27 to TRBJ2-3, with TRBD2 identical over 9 bases. V trimming: 1 base; J trimming: 0 bases; junction bases outside the gene matches: 5. From germline, CDR1 is MNHEY and CDR2 SMNVEV (reference sequence). The length of the CDR3 is 17 residues. CDR3 DNA sequence: TGTGCCAGCAGTTTATTAGGCCTAGCGGGGAGCACAGATACGCAGTATTTT. Protein sequence: CASSLLGLAGSTDTQYF.